This TCR beta chain was identified in a study of blood T cell repertoires in COVID-19. V was cut by 5 bases and J by 0 bases, with 8 bases left in between. The CDR3 has 13 amino acids. From germline, CDR1 is GTSNPN and CDR2 SVGIG (reference sequence). This clone was seen a handful of times. TCRdb's copy holds only in-frame clones and misses some; the assay was immunoSEQ multiplex PCR. Altogether around 250,000 clones are present, 85% to 90% being singletons, with the ten largest covering about 0.95%. The TCR sequence derives from a man between 50 and 59 years old who had been exposed to COVID-19. Material: PBMCs or T cells enriched from blood (not recorded which). The chain is built from TRBV30 and TRBJ1-5, with D possibly being TRBD1 (5 bases). This CDR3 is CAWDRDSNQPQHF. As DNA, the CDR3 is TGTGCCTGGGACAGAGATAGCAATCAGCCCCAGCATTTT.